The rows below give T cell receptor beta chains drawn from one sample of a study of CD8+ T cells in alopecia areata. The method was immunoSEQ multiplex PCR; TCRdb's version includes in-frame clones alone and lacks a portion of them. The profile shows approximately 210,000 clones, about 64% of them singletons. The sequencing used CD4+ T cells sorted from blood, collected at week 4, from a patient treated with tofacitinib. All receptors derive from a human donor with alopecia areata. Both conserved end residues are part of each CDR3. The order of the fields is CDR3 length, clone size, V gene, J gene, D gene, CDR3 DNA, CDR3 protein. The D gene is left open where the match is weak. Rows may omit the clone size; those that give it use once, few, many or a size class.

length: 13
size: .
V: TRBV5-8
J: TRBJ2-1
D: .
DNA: TGTGCCAGCAGCTTGTTTTCGACGAAGGAGCAGTTCTTC
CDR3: CASSLFSTKEQFF

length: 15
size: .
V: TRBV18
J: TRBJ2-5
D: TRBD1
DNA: TGTGCCAGCTCAACCGGGACAGGGGGCCAAGAGACCCAGTACTTC
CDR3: CASSTGTGGQETQYF

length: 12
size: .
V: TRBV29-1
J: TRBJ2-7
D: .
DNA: TGCAGCGTCAGAGGGGCCGCCTACGAGCAGTACTTC
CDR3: CSVRGAAYEQYF

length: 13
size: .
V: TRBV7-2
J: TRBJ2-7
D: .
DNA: TGTGCCAGCAGTTTGGGACGGAACTACGAGCAGTACTTC
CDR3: CASSLGRNYEQYF

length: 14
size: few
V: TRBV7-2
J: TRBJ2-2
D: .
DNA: TGTGCCAGCAGCCCCGGGACGGGCACCGGGGAGCTGTTTTTT
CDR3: CASSPGTGTGELFF

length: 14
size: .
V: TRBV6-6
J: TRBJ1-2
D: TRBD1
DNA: TGTGCCAGCAGCTATACGGACAGGGCCTATGGCTACACCTTC
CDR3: CASSYTDRAYGYTF

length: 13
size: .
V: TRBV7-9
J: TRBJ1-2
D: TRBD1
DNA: TGTGCCAGCAGCAGAGGACAGGGGCATGGCTACACCTTC
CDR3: CASSRGQGHGYTF

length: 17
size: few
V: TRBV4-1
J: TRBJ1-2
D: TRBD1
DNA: TGCGCCAGCAGCCAAGCTATAGGGACAGGGAATCGGGATGGCTACACCTTC
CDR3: CASSQAIGTGNRDGYTF

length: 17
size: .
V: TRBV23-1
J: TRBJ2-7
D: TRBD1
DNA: TGCGCCAGCAGTCAATCCTCCTCGACAGGGGGCAGCTACGAGCAGTACTTC
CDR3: CASSQSSSTGGSYEQYF

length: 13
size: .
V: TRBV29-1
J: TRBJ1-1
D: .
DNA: TGCAGCGTTGACAGCCAGCTGAACACTGAAGCTTTCTTT
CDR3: CSVDSQLNTEAFF

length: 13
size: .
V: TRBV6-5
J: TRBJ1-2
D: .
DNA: TGTGCCAGCAGTTACCGAGCTAACTATGGCTACACCTTC
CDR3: CASSYRANYGYTF

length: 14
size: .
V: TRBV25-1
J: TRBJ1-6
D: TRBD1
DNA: TGTGCCAGCAGTGCCGGGACAGGGATTTCACCCCTCCACTTT
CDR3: CASSAGTGISPLHF

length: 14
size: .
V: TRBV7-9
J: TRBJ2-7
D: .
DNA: TGTGCCAGCAGCCCAAGCAGTGTTAAGGGCGAGCAGTACTTC
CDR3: CASSPSSVKGEQYF

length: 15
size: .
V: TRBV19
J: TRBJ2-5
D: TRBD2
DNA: TGTGCCAGTAGTAGATCTAGCGGGGGACAAGAGACCCAGTACTTC
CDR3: CASSRSSGGQETQYF

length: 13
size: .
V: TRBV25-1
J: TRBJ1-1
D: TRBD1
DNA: TGTGCCAGCAGTGGCACAGGGGGCACTGAAGCTTTCTTT
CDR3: CASSGTGGTEAFF

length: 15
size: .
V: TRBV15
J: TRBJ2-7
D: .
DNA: TGTGCCACCAGCAGAGGGTCAGGGGAAACCTACGAGCAGTACTTC
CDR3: CATSRGSGETYEQYF

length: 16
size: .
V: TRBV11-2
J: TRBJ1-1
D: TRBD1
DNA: TGTGCCAGCAGCACCGGGACAGGGGGGGCGAACACTGAAGCTTTCTTT
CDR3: CASSTGTGGANTEAFF

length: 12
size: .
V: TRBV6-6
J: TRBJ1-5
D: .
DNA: TGTGCCAGCCGAGAGGGCAATCAGCCCCAGCATTTT
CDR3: CASREGNQPQHF

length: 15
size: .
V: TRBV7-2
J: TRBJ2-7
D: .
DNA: TGTGCCAGCAGCTTGGGGGGGGCAGCCTCCTACGAGCAGTACTTC
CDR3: CASSLGGAASYEQYF